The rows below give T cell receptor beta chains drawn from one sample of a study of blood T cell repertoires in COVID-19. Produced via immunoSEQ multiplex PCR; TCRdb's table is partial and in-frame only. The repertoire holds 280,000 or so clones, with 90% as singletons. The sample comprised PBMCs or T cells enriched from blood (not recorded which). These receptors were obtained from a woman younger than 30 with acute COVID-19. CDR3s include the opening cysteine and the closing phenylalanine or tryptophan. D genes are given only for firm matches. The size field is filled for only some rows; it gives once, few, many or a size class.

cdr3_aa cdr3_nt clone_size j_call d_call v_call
CASSLGPGGTPLHF TGTGCCAGCAGTTTAGGACCGGGCGGGACACCCCTCCACTTT - TRBJ1-6 - TRBV28
CASSPGTDTQYF TGTGCCAGCAGCCCTGGCACAGATACGCAGTATTTT - TRBJ2-3 - TRBV7-2
CASSPSPGSKNIQYF TGCGCCAGCAGCCCAAGCCCCGGGTCCAAAAACATTCAGTACTTC - TRBJ2-4 - TRBV4-3
CASSSPRVIAGYTF TGTGCCAGCAGTTCGCCCAGGGTGATTGCGGGCTACACCTTC - TRBJ1-2 - TRBV28
CAWNGGSGNTIYF TGTGCCTGGAACGGGGGTTCTGGAAACACCATATATTTT - TRBJ1-3 - TRBV30
CSARGGLNTEAFF TGCAGCGCTCGCGGGGGGCTGAACACTGAAGCTTTCTTT - TRBJ1-1 - TRBV29-1
CASSDRGKGNQPQHF TGTGCCAGCAGCGACAGGGGTAAGGGCAATCAGCCCCAGCATTTT once TRBJ1-5 TRBD1 TRBV7-8
CASSLRWVGTGFYEQYF TGCGCCAGCAGCCTAAGGTGGGTGGGGACAGGGTTTTACGAGCAGTACTTC - TRBJ2-7 TRBD1 TRBV4-1
CASRQAEQYF TGTGCCAGCAGACAGGCAGAGCAGTACTTC - TRBJ2-7 - TRBV2
CAWSPLDRGDGYTF TGTGCCTGGAGCCCTTTGGACAGGGGGGATGGCTACACCTTC once TRBJ1-2 TRBD1 TRBV30
CASSLGLAGYNEQFF TGTGCCAGCAGCCTTGGACTAGCGGGCTACAATGAGCAGTTCTTC - TRBJ2-1 TRBD2 TRBV28
CASTQGDYGYTF TGTGCCAGCACCCAGGGCGACTATGGCTACACCTTC - TRBJ1-2 - TRBV6-6
CASSPETSLNYGYTF TGTGCCAGCAGCCCCGAGACATCCCTTAACTATGGCTACACCTTC once TRBJ1-2 - TRBV9
CASSEGTSQETQYF TGCGCCAGCAGTGAGGGGACTAGTCAAGAGACCCAGTACTTC - TRBJ2-5 TRBD2 TRBV10-1
CADTSPEELAGGPSYNEQFF TGCGCCGACACTTCCCCGGAAGAACTAGCGGGAGGACCTTCCTACAATGAGCAGTTCTTC - TRBJ2-1 TRBD2 TRBV23-1
CASSFRDRYNEQFF TGTGCCAGCAGTTTCCGGGACAGGTACAATGAGCAGTTCTTC - TRBJ2-1 TRBD1 TRBV27
CASSLETNQGDEQYF TGTGCCAGCAGCTTAGAAACCAATCAGGGGGACGAGCAGTACTTC - TRBJ2-7 TRBD1 TRBV7-6
CARGASGSRDTQYF TGTGCCAGGGGGGCTAGCGGGAGCAGGGATACGCAGTATTTT - TRBJ2-3 TRBD2 TRBV2
CASSRGTGGRLVNYNEQFF TGTGCCAGCAGTCGCGGGACAGGGGGGAGGCTAGTGAATTACAATGAGCAGTTCTTC - TRBJ2-1 TRBD1 TRBV6-6
CSAHIAYEQYF TGCAGTGCTCATATAGCGTACGAGCAGTACTTC - TRBJ2-7 - TRBV20-1
CASSYSTRDTQYF TGTGCCAGCAGTTACTCGACTCGGGATACGCAGTATTTT - TRBJ2-3 - TRBV6-6
CASRTGTGGGYSNQPQHF TGTGCCAGCAGGACCGGGACAGGGGGCGGGTATAGCAATCAGCCCCAGCATTTT - TRBJ1-5 TRBD1 TRBV27
CASSITGERQYF TGCGCCAGCAGCATCACAGGGGAGCGGCAGTACTTC - TRBJ2-7 TRBD1 TRBV4-1
CASSQEYGIRNTIYF TGCGCCAGCAGCCAAGAGTACGGGATCCGAAACACCATATATTTT - TRBJ1-3 - TRBV4-3
CASSIVPGTYNEQFF TGTGCCAGTAGTATAGTACCAGGGACCTACAATGAGCAGTTCTTC - TRBJ2-1 - TRBV19
CASSPGKGVAKNIQYF TGTGCCAGCAGCCCGGGCAAGGGAGTAGCCAAAAACATTCAGTACTTC - TRBJ2-4 - TRBV7-8
CASSTDRSSGNTIYF TGTGCCAGTAGTACCGACAGGAGCTCTGGAAACACCATATATTTT - TRBJ1-3 - TRBV19
CASSGQNYRARGANVLTF TGTGCCAGCAGCGGACAAAACTACAGGGCTCGCGGGGCCAACGTCCTGACTTTC - TRBJ2-6 - TRBV9
CASSQPRPGLAGRGKQETQYF TGCGCCAGCAGCCAACCTCGGCCGGGACTAGCGGGGAGAGGAAAACAAGAGACCCAGTACTTC - TRBJ2-5 TRBD2 TRBV4-1
CASRDFQGGGKSPLHF TGCGCCAGCAGAGACTTTCAAGGCGGGGGGAAATCACCCCTCCACTTT - TRBJ1-6 - TRBV10-2
CASSPPGTTDTQYF TGTGCCAGCAGCCCCCCCGGGACAACAGATACGCAGTATTTT - TRBJ2-3 - TRBV27
CASSELGVYNSPLHF TGTGCCAGCAGTGAACTGGGCGTCTATAATTCACCCCTCCACTTT once TRBJ1-6 - TRBV6-1
CASSTPTGGYNEQFF TGTGCCAGCAGTACCCCGACAGGGGGCTACAATGAGCAGTTCTTC - TRBJ2-1 TRBD1 TRBV2
CASSYQTVSYNEQFF TGTGCCAGCAGTTACCAGACAGTCTCCTACAATGAGCAGTTCTTC - TRBJ2-1 - TRBV6-6
CASIWREGSGDTQYF TGTGCCAGCATCTGGCGGGAAGGCTCGGGAGATACGCAGTATTTT - TRBJ2-3 - TRBV2
CASSPEPPRSYEQYF TGTGCCAGCAGCCCTGAGCCGCCCCGCTCCTACGAGCAGTACTTC few TRBJ2-7 - TRBV7-9
CAISEGTTFNYGYTF TGTGCCATCAGTGAAGGGACAACCTTTAACTATGGCTACACCTTC - TRBJ1-2 - TRBV10-3
CASKSHHTGELFF TGTGCCAGCAAATCCCATCACACCGGGGAGCTGTTTTTT medium-sized TRBJ2-2 - TRBV12-3/TRBV12-4
CAISGTPPWGRVSSYEQYF TGTGCCATCAGTGGGACTCCCCCGTGGGGGAGGGTTTCCTCCTACGAGCAGTACTTC - TRBJ2-7 TRBD2 TRBV10-3
CASSLTQGSGANVLTF TGCGCCAGCAGCTTGACACAGGGGTCCGGGGCCAACGTCCTGACTTTC - TRBJ2-6 TRBD1 TRBV5-1
CASSLDSGRTGSTEQFF TGTGCCAGCAGCTTAGACTCCGGCCGGACAGGGTCAACTGAGCAGTTCTTC - TRBJ2-1 TRBD1 TRBV11-2
CASSLWTVNQPQHF TGTGCCAGCAGCTTGTGGACAGTCAATCAGCCCCAGCATTTT few TRBJ1-5 - TRBV7-2
CASSQFGFGGSSKYNEQFF TGTGCCAGCAGCCAATTCGGCTTCGGGGGGTCGAGCAAATACAATGAGCAGTTCTTC - TRBJ2-1 TRBD2 TRBV14
CASSQGLRNEKLFF TGTGCCAGCAGCCAAGGGTTACGGAATGAAAAACTGTTTTTT - TRBJ1-4 - TRBV3-1/TRBV3-2
CASSPVLAGEQFF TGTGCCAGCAGCCCCGTACTCGCGGGTGAGCAGTTCTTC - TRBJ2-1 - TRBV7-2
CASSSYSGQPQHF TGTGCCAGCAGCTCCTACAGTGGCCAGCCCCAGCATTTT - TRBJ1-5 - TRBV7-2
CASSHGRDRGVHEQYF TGCGCCAGCAGCCACGGCCGGGACAGGGGAGTTCACGAGCAGTACTTC - TRBJ2-7 TRBD1 TRBV5-1
CASSLSYSSYNSPLHF TGTGCCAGCAGTTTGTCGTATAGCTCCTATAATTCACCCCTCCACTTT - TRBJ1-6 - TRBV28
CASSIGTSGSPYEQYF TGTGCCAGTAGTATAGGAACTAGCGGGAGTCCCTACGAGCAGTACTTC - TRBJ2-7 TRBD2 TRBV19
CASSPLVTGLYNEQFF TGTGCCAGCTCCCCCCTGGTTACAGGGTTGTACAATGAGCAGTTCTTC - TRBJ2-1 - TRBV18
CSASLLGRGPYEQYF TGCAGTGCTAGTTTGTTGGGCAGGGGGCCCTACGAGCAGTACTTC - TRBJ2-7 TRBD1 TRBV20-1